The sample holds many counts of the clone carrying this T cell receptor (beta chain). As yet, its antigen is unknown. What was sequenced were expressed TCRB transcripts, since all of the isolated RNA had been reverse transcribed. This table comes from immunoSEQ multiplex PCR, and its TCRdb copy is limited to in-frame clones, with some not included. Of some 410,000 clones in the sample, about 10% were seen once. This sample stems from a study of beta chain features in type 1 diabetes. Study summary: Across all samples, approximately 110,000,000 sorted cells were examined.

Study-wide results and caveats: Compared to healthy donors, patients appeared to have naive, central memory and Treg TCRB repertoires that were more alike. The VDJ junctions of type 1 diabetes patients carried fewer insertions and more deletions.

The CDR3 runs to 12 residues. The chain recombines TRBV21-1 with TRBJ2-7; TRBD2, the D gene given by the table, was not confirmed from the DNA. TRBV21-1 is shown as a pseudogene. The TCR comes from a woman aged 18 to 35 in good health. The sequencing sample was made of naive CD4+ T cells from blood. CDR3 sequence reads: CASSGGVYEQYV. Here the CDR3 DNA reads TGTGCCAGCAGCGGCGGAGTCTACGAGCAGTACGTC.